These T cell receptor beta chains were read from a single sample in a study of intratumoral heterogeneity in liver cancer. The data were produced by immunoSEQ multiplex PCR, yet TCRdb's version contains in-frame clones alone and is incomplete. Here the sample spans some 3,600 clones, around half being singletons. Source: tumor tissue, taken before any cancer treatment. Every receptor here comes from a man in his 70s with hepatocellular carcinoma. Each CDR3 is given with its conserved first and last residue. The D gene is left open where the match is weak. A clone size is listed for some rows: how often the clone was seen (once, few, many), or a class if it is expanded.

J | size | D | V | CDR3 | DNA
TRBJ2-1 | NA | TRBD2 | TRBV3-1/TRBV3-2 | CASSKAASGQFF | TGTGCCAGCAGCAAAGCGGCTAGCGGACAGTTCTTC
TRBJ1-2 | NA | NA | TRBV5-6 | CASSLLAYGYTF | TGTGCCAGCAGCTTGTTGGCCTATGGCTACACCTTC
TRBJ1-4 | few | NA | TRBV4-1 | CASSHGLLNEKLFF | TGCGCCAGCAGCCACGGACTCTTGAATGAAAAACTGTTTTTT
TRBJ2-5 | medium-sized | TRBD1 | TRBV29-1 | CSVAGTGKIGTQYF | TGCAGCGTTGCCGGGACAGGGAAAATTGGGACCCAGTACTTC
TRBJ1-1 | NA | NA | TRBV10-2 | CASRGFLGTEAFF | TGCGCCAGCAGAGGGTTTTTGGGGACTGAAGCTTTCTTT
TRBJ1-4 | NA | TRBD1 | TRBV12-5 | CASGPGQGPNEKLFF | TGTGCTAGTGGTCCCGGACAGGGTCCTAATGAAAAACTGTTTTTT
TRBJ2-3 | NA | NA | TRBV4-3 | CASSQSGSTTDTQYF | TGCGCCAGCAGCCAATCAGGGTCGACCACAGATACGCAGTATTTT
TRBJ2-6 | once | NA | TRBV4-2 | CASSPGRASGANVLTF | TGTGCCAGCAGCCCCGGACGGGCCTCTGGGGCCAACGTCCTGACTTTC
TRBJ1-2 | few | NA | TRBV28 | CASSFGTLFGYTF | TGTGCCAGCAGTTTTGGGACCCTTTTTGGCTACACCTTC
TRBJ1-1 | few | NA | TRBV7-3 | CASSLGGSTEAFF | TGTGCCAGCAGCCTCGGAGGGTCGACTGAAGCTTTCTTT
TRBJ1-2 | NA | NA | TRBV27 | CASSLAGRYGYTF | TGTGCCAGCAGTTTGGCAGGGAGGTATGGCTACACCTTC
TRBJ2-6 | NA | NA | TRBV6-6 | CASSAQANVLTF | TGTGCCAGCAGCGCCCAGGCCAACGTCCTGACTTTC
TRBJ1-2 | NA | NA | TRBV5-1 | CASSSGTAYGYTF | TGCGCCAGCAGTTCCGGGACGGCCTATGGCTACACCTTC
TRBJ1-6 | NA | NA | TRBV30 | CAWSVLWNSPLHF | TGTGCCTGGAGTGTACTCTGGAATTCACCCCTCCACTTT
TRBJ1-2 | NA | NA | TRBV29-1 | CSATGQANYGYTF | TGCAGCGCTACGGGACAAGCCAACTATGGCTACACCTTC
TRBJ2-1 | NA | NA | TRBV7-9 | CASSLTNFEQFF | TGTGCCAGCAGCCTAACCAATTTCGAGCAGTTCTTC
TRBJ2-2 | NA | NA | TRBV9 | CASSVATANTGELFF | TGTGCCAGCAGCGTAGCTACAGCGAACACCGGGGAGCTGTTTTTT
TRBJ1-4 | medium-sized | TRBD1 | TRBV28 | CASSLGTGGKEKLFF | TGTGCCAGCAGTTTGGGGACAGGGGGAAAAGAAAAACTGTTTTTT
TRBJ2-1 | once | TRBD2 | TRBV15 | CATSQAGSYNEQFF | TGTGCCACCAGTCAAGCGGGGAGCTACAATGAGCAGTTCTTC
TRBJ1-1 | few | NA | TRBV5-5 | CASSQGFWGTEAFF | TGTGCCAGCAGCCAGGGATTCTGGGGCACTGAAGCTTTCTTT